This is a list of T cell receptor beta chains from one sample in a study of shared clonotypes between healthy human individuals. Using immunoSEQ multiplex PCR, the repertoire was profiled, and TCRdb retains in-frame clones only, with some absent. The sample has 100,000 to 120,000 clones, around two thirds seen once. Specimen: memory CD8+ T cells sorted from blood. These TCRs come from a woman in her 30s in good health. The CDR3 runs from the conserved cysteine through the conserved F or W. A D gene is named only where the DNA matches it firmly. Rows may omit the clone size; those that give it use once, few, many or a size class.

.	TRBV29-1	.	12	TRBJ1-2	CSVPFIGGGYTF	TGCAGCGTGCCCTTCATCGGGGGCGGCTACACCTTC
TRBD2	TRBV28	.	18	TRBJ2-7	CASSLFPRLAPSSYEQYF	TGTGCCAGCAGTTTATTTCCTCGACTAGCGCCTAGCTCCTACGAGCAGTACTTC
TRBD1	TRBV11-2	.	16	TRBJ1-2	CASSEGQAGANYGYTF	TGTGCCAGCAGCGAGGGACAGGCTGGAGCTAACTATGGCTACACCTTC
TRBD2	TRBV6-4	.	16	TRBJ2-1	CASSYTSGRADNEQFF	TGTGCCAGCAGCTATACTAGCGGGAGGGCCGACAATGAGCAGTTCTTC
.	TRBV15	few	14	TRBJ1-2	CATSRDGRVGGYTF	TGTGCCACCAGCAGAGACGGCAGGGTGGGCGGCTACACCTTC
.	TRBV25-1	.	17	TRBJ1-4	CASAEPPSGGTNEKLFF	TGTGCCAGCGCCGAACCCCCTTCCGGAGGAACTAATGAAAAACTGTTTTTT
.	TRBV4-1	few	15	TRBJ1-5	CASSQGQYSNQPQHF	TGCGCCAGCAGCCAAGGACAGTATAGCAATCAGCCCCAGCATTTT
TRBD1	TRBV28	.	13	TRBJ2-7	CASSLDRGWEQYF	TGTGCCAGCAGTTTAGACAGGGGTTGGGAGCAGTACTTC
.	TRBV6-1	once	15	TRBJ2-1	CASSEEASPYNEQFF	TGTGCCAGCAGTGAAGAAGCTAGCCCTTACAATGAGCAGTTCTTC
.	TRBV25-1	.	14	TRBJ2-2	CASSEASNTGELFF	TGTGCCAGCAGTGAAGCCTCGAACACCGGGGAGCTGTTTTTT
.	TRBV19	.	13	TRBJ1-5	CASSPAYNQPQHF	TGTGCCAGTAGCCCGGCTTACAATCAGCCCCAGCATTTT
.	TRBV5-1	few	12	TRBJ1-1	CASSLDSNEAFF	TGCGCCAGCAGCTTGGACAGTAACGAAGCTTTCTTT
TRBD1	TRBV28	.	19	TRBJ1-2	CASSFRDRGPKTLYYGYTF	TGTGCCAGCAGTTTTCGGGACAGGGGGCCAAAAACACTGTACTATGGCTACACCTTC
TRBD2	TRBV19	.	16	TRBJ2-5	CASSIAGLAVQETQYF	TGTGCCAGTAGTATAGCGGGACTAGCGGTCCAAGAGACCCAGTACTTC
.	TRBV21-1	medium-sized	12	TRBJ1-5	CASSKTVQPQHF	TGTGCCAGCAGCAAAACAGTTCAGCCCCAGCATTTT
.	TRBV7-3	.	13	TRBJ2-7	CASSLSGSPEQYF	TGTGCCAGCAGCCTCTCGGGGAGCCCCGAGCAGTACTTC
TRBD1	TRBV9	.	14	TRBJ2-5	CASSVAGTAETQYF	TGTGCCAGCAGCGTAGCCGGGACAGCTGAGACCCAGTACTTC
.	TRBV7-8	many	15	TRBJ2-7	CASSLGGSVAYEQYF	TGTGCCAGCAGCTTAGGGGGTAGCGTAGCCTACGAGCAGTACTTC
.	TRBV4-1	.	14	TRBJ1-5	CASSQDRNNQPQHF	TGCGCCAGCAGCCAGGACCGTAACAATCAGCCCCAGCATTTT
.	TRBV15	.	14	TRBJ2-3	CATSREQRTDTQYF	TGTGCCACCAGCAGAGAGCAGCGTACAGATACGCAGTATTTT
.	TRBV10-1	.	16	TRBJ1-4	CASSEALEGPNEKLFF	TGCGCCAGCAGTGAGGCCCTGGAAGGGCCGAATGAAAAACTGTTTTTT
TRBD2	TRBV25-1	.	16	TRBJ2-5	CASSELWASGQETQYF	TGTGCCAGCAGTGAATTATGGGCTAGCGGGCAAGAGACCCAGTACTTC
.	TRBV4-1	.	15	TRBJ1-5	CASSAVEGGNQPQHF	TGTGCCAGCAGCGCCGTAGAGGGAGGCAATCAGCCCCAGCATTTT
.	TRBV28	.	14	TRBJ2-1	CASSFLPGINEQFF	TGTGCCAGCAGTTTTCTCCCGGGGATCAATGAGCAGTTCTTC
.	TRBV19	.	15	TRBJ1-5	CASKGSLGSNQPQHF	TGTGCCAGTAAAGGGAGTTTAGGGAGCAATCAGCCCCAGCATTTT
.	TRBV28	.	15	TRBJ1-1	CASQPGPLSGTEAFF	TGTGCCAGCCAACCCGGACCCTTATCGGGCACTGAAGCTTTCTTT
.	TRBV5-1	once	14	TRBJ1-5	CASSLEGGGQPQHF	TGCGCCAGCAGCTTGGAGGGTGGAGGGCAGCCCCAGCATTTT
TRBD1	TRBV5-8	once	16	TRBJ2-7	CASSHGTGTGTYEQYF	TGTGCCAGCAGCCACGGAACCGGGACAGGGACCTACGAGCAGTACTTC
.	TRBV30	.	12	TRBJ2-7	CAGWDMSYEQYF	TGTGCCGGGTGGGACATGTCCTACGAGCAGTACTTC
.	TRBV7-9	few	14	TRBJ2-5	CASSLAQGQETQYF	TGTGCCAGCAGCTTAGCCCAGGGGCAAGAGACCCAGTACTTC
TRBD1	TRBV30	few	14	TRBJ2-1	CAWSADRGYNEQFF	TGTGCCTGGAGTGCGGACAGGGGGTACAATGAGCAGTTCTTC
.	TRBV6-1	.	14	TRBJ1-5	CASSTPGLNQPQHF	TGTGCCAGCAGTACTCCGGGACTCAATCAGCCCCAGCATTTT
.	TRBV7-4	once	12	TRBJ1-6	CASTPILSPLHF	TGTGCCAGCACACCTATCCTTTCACCCCTCCACTTT
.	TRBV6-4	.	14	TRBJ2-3	CASSDVEGADTQYF	TGTGCCAGCAGTGACGTCGAGGGGGCAGATACGCAGTATTTT
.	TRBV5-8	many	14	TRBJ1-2	CASSRGSGVDGYTF	TGTGCCAGCTCTCGGGGTTCGGGAGTGGATGGCTACACCTTC
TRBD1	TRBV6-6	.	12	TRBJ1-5	CASRTGNQPQHF	TGTGCCAGCAGGACAGGGAATCAGCCCCAGCATTTT
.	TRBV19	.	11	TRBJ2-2	CASNDVEELFF	TGTGCCAGTAATGACGTCGAGGAGCTGTTTTTT
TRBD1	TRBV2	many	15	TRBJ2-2	CASTGQDSNTGELFF	TGTGCCAGCACCGGACAGGATTCGAACACCGGGGAGCTGTTTTTT
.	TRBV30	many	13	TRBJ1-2	CAWSLQGNYGYTF	TGTGCCTGGAGTCTGCAGGGAAACTATGGCTACACCTTC
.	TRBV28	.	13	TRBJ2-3	CASSQLFTDTQYF	TGTGCCAGCAGTCAACTGTTCACAGATACGCAGTATTTT
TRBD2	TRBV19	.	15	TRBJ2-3	CASSVGTSGTDTQYF	TGTGCCAGTAGTGTGGGGACTAGCGGCACAGATACGCAGTATTTT
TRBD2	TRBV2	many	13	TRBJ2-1	CAGKREAIAEQFF	TGTGCCGGAAAGCGGGAGGCGATTGCTGAGCAGTTCTTC
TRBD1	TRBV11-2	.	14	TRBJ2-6	CASIKGAGANVLTF	TGTGCCAGCATTAAGGGGGCCGGGGCCAACGTCCTGACTTTC
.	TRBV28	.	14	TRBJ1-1	CASSLGLMNTEAFF	TGTGCCAGCAGTTTAGGACTTATGAACACTGAAGCTTTCTTT
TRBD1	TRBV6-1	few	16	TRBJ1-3	CASSESSGDRGNTIYF	TGTGCCAGCAGTGAGAGCAGCGGGGACAGGGGAAACACCATATATTTT
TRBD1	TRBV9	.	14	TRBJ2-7	CASSPRTGAYEQYF	TGTGCCAGCAGCCCGCGGACAGGGGCGTACGAGCAGTACTTC
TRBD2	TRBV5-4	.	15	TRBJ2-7	CASSQGTSGSYEQYF	TGTGCCAGCAGCCAAGGGACTAGCGGGAGTTACGAGCAGTACTTC
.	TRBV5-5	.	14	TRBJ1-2	CASSRGSGVDGYTF	TGTGCCAGCTCTCGGGGTTCGGGAGTGGATGGCTACACCTTC
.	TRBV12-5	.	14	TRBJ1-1	CASGFDSANTEAFF	TGTGCTAGTGGTTTCGACAGTGCGAACACTGAAGCTTTCTTT
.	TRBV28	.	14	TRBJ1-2	CASTPRNRRPGYTF	TGTGCCAGCACCCCCCGGAACAGGCGGCCCGGCTACACCTTC
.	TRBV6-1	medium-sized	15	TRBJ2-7	CASSELGGDSYEQYF	TGTGCCAGCAGTGAGTTAGGCGGGGACTCCTACGAGCAGTACTTC
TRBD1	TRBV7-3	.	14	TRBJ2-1	CASSQPTGVDEQFF	TGTGCCAGCAGCCAGCCCACAGGGGTGGATGAGCAGTTCTTC
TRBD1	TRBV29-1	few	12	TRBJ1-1	CSVELSGRGSFF	TGCAGCGTTGAACTGTCGGGCAGGGGGTCTTTCTTT